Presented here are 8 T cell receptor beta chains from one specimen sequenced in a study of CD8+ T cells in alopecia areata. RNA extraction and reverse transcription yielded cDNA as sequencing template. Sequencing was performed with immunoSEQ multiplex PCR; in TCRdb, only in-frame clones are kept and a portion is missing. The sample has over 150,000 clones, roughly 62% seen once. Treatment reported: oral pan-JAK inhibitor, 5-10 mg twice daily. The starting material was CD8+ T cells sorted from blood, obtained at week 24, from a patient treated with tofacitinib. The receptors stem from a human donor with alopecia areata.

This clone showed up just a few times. The CDR3 nucleotides are TGCAGCGTTACGTTAGGGGGACGGCAGCCTGGAAACACCATATATTTT. This gives the protein CSVTLGGRQPGNTIYF. The chain has TRBV29-1 and TRBJ1-3; possible D gene TRBD1, 6 bases. Looked up from germline, CDR1 is SQVTM and CDR2 is ANQGSEA. V was cut by 5 bases and J by 2 bases, with 19 bases left in between. CDR3 length equals 16 residues.

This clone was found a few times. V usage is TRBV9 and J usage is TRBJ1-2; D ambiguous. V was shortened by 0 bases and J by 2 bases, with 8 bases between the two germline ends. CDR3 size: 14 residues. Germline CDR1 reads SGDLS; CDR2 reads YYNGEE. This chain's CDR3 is CASSVAGENYGYTF. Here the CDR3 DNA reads TGTGCCAGCAGCGTAGCAGGCGAAAACTATGGCTACACCTTC.

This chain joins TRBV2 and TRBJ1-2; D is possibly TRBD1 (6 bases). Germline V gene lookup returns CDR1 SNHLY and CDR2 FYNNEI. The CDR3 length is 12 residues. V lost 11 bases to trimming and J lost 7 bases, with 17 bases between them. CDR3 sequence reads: CARQRGAGGYTF. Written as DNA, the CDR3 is TGTGCCCGCCAACGGGGGGCGGGTGGCTACACCTTC.

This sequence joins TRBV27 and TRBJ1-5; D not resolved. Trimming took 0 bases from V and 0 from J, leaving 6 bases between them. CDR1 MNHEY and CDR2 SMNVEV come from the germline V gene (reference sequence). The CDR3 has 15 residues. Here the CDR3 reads CASSLSPYSNQPQHF. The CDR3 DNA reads TGTGCCAGCAGTTTATCGCCTTATAGCAATCAGCCCCAGCATTTT.

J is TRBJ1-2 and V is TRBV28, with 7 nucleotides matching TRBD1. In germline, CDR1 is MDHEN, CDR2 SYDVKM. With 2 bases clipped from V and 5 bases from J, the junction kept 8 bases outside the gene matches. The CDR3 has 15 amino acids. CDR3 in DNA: TGTGCCAGCAGTTTACAGGGGGGGACTCTGTATGGCTACACCTTC. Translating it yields CASSLQGGTLYGYTF.

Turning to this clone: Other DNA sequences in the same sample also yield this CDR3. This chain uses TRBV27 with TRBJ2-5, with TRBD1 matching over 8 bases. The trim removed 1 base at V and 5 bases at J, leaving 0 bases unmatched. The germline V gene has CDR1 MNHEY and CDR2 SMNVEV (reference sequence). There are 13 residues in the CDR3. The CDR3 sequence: CASSLWTGETQYF. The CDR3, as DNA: TGTGCCAGCAGTTTATGGACAGGGGAGACCCAGTACTTC.

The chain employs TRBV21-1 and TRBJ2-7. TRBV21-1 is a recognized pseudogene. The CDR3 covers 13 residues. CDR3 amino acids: CASSKVSPKEQYF. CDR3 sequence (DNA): TGTGCCAGCAGCAAAGTCTCCCCCAAGGAGCAGTACTTC.

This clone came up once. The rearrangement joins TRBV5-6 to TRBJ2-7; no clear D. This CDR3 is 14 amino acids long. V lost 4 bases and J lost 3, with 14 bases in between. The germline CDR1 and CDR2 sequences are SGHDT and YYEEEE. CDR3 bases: TGTGCCAGCAGCGCGGAGCTTGGCAGCTACGAGCAGTACTTC. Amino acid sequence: CASSAELGSYEQYF.